This T cell receptor (beta chain) was documented in a study of Tregs in tolerant kidney transplant recipients. This clone was picked up a small number of times. What it binds is unknown. This table comes from immunoSEQ multiplex PCR, and its TCRdb copy is limited to in-frame clones, with some not included. The sample contains some 15,000 clones, 61% of which appear only once. The CDR3 consists of 15 residues. Germline V lookup: CDR1 KGHSH, CDR2 LQKENI. The germline V and J ends were trimmed by 4 bases and 5 bases, with 17 bases remaining between them. The chain recombines TRBV18 with TRBJ2-5; D gene uncertain. Sequenced input: Tregs from blood cultured with allogeneic cells. The clonotype was recovered from a human donor in good health. The CDR3 protein is CASSQNFHQSETQYF. DNA of the CDR3: TGTGCCAGCTCACAAAATTTTCACCAAAGCGAGACCCAGTACTTC.